This entry concerns a single TCR beta chain. Its target antigen remains unknown. No qualities accompany the bases; no much larger clone lies one base away. The time point label of this sample denotes: approximately eleven months on ibrutinib. For TCR beta library preparation, around 2 micrograms of genomic DNA were isolated from cryopreserved PBMCs. High-throughput TCR beta sequencing was performed on longitudinal blood samples from CLL patients receiving ibrutinib monotherapy. Patients were enrolled in a phase 2 open-label single-center ibrutinib monotherapy trial. This sample is drawn from a study of cytotoxic CD8 clonotypes in ibrutinib-treated CLL listed by TCRdb under 2021. Study-level background: The cohort had some eleven relapsed/refractory and around 16 treatment-naive patients; around 17 were IGHV unmutated. An average of roughly 270,000 productive templates and roughly 94,000 productive rearrangements was obtained per sample. Every sample from remission and from progressive disease was obtained while the patients were still on ibrutinib. Cryopreserved peripheral blood mononuclear cells were collected before treatment, at response, and at either disease progression or sustained remission. Responses were partial in about 25 patients and complete in 2; after median 68 months follow-up, some 15 stayed in remission and some twelve progressed. Of the 70 to 100 people in the trial, approximately 28 had longitudinal samples available. The response samples were drawn at a median of 12 months into treatment, with a range of roughly 6 to 36 months.

The study at large found these results: An increase in clonality was observed at ibrutinib response, with clonality remaining stable during sustained remission and falling back toward baseline at progression. At baseline, clonality was higher than in age-matched healthy donors and showed a strong correlation with circulating CD8+ T-cell counts. Lymph node repertoires were not examined, and the timing of sampling was not matched between patients in sustained remission and those whose disease progressed. Public clonotypes were rare and either shrank or stayed stable during treatment, and the rise in clonality at ibrutinib response reflected expansion of private clonotypes.

Each clonotype received, on average, around 9.6x coverage in deep resolution sequencing performed on a MiSeq, where the target depth lay between 1 in 1 million and 1 in 200,000 T cells. TCR beta libraries were generated with the immunoSEQ hsTCRB Kit. The study's own analysis went as follows. ImmunoSEQ Data Assistant and ImmunoSEQ Analyzer were used for data analysis, and V, D and J genes were assigned according to IMGT definitions. Clonality was computed as one minus normalized Shannon entropy of productive rearrangement frequencies, ranging from 0 to 1. Only overrepresented clonotypes making up at least 0.05% of the repertoire of each patient were included in the public clonotype analysis. About a dozen age-matched healthy donor repertoires from immuneACCESS were used as controls for clonality. The source is immuneACCESS, and TCRdb retained only in-frame sequences with V and J called. Part of the clones is not carried over; for the studies checked, unresolved V genes explain less than half of this, and the remainder is unexplained. D and trimming come from the DNA, and the V and J calls and clone size come from that table. The sample has approximately 84,000 clones on record, roughly 77% of them singletons. Around 4.8% of the sample lies in the top ten.

Here V drops 6 bases and J drops 4 bases, and the junction holds 9 bases not matched to any gene. CDR1 and CDR2 (LGHNA, YSLEER) derive from the germline V gene. The CDR3 spans 15 residues, from the cysteine through the phenylalanine. Kept here is only the CDR3 DNA, which spans 45 bases and is read in frame from base 1. The source of this sequence is a human donor with chronic lymphocytic leukemia. The source was PBMCs, collected after 12 months of ibrutinib treatment. In this chain, TRBV4-3 is recombined with TRBJ2-3; the central 8 bases match TRBD1. The CDR3 reads CASRRQGMGADTQYF. The nucleotides read TGCGCCAGCAGACGACAGGGGATGGGAGCAGATACGCAGTATTTT.